The rows below give T cell receptor beta chains drawn from one sample of a study of blood T cell repertoires in COVID-19. Sequencing was performed with immunoSEQ multiplex PCR; in TCRdb, only in-frame clones are kept and a portion is missing. The sample includes some 110,000 clones, 85% to 90% seen only once; the top ten take around 16%. The sequenced sample consisted of peripheral blood. These receptors all come from a man aged 45 to 65 with acute or convalescent COVID-19. Both conserved end residues are part of each CDR3. The D gene is left open where the match is weak. Some rows have no size entry. The others give once, few or many, or a class for an expanded clone.

j_gene | v_gene | d_gene | abundance | CDR3nt | CDR3aa
TRBJ2-7 | TRBV6-1 | . | . | TGTGCCAGCAGTGACAGGGGATACTCCTACGAGCAGTACTTC | CASSDRGYSYEQYF
TRBJ1-5 | TRBV2 | . | . | TGTGCCAGCAGTGGCAGGGCGCCCAATCAGCCCCAGCATTTT | CASSGRAPNQPQHF
TRBJ2-2 | TRBV10-3 | TRBD2 | . | TGTGCCACGGGGACTAGCGGGACTCGAACGGGGACCGGGGAGCTGTTTTTT | CATGTSGTRTGTGELFF
TRBJ1-1 | TRBV3-1/TRBV3-2 | . | . | TGTGCCAGCAGCCAAGCCCAGGGCACTGAAGCTTTCTTT | CASSQAQGTEAFF
TRBJ2-2 | TRBV3-1/TRBV3-2 | TRBD2 | . | TGTGCCAGCAGCCGACTAGCGGGGGGCACCGGGGAGCTGTTTTTT | CASSRLAGGTGELFF
TRBJ2-7 | TRBV11-2 | . | . | TGTGCCAGCAGCCCAGGGGTGGGCTACGAGCAGTACTTC | CASSPGVGYEQYF
TRBJ1-3 | TRBV5-6 | . | . | TGTGCCAGCGACTACCGGGTCTCTGGAAACACCATATATTTT | CASDYRVSGNTIYF
TRBJ2-5 | TRBV3-1/TRBV3-2 | . | . | TGTGCCAGCAGCCGGGGAGCGGAGACCCAGTACTTC | CASSRGAETQYF
TRBJ2-1 | TRBV5-4 | . | . | TGTGCCAGCAGCCCACAGGGACCCAATGAGCAGTTCTTC | CASSPQGPNEQFF
TRBJ2-5 | TRBV7-2 | TRBD2 | many | TGTGCCAGCCACCGGGTAGCGGGAGGGGGCAAGGAGACCCAGTACTTC | CASHRVAGGGKETQYF
TRBJ2-5 | TRBV4-2 | . | . | TGTGCCAGCAGCCCCCGGAGGCAGAACTCAGCGGTGACCCAGTACTTC | CASSPRRQNSAVTQYF
TRBJ2-1 | TRBV18 | TRBD2 | . | TGTGCCAGCTCACCAGCCACTAGCGGGGGCTACAATGAGCAGTTCTTC | CASSPATSGGYNEQFF
TRBJ2-3 | TRBV30 | . | . | TGTGCCTGGGCCAAAGGACTACCCAACACAGATACGCAGTATTTT | CAWAKGLPNTDTQYF
TRBJ2-7 | TRBV6-5 | . | . | TGTGCCAGCAGCTACCGCCAGGGTGCAAAGTACTTC | CASSYRQGAKYF
TRBJ1-5 | TRBV30 | . | . | TGTGCCTGGAGTGTTGAGACGGGGATAGGTAATCAGCCCCAGCATTTT | CAWSVETGIGNQPQHF
TRBJ1-3 | TRBV2 | . | . | TGTGCCAGCAGCCTCAGAGGGCCCGGAAACACCATATATTTT | CASSLRGPGNTIYF
TRBJ1-6 | TRBV5-4 | TRBD1 | . | TGTGCCAGCAGCTCCCAGACCGGCAGGGGGCAATCACCCCTCCACTTT | CASSSQTGRGQSPLHF
TRBJ1-1 | TRBV3-1/TRBV3-2 | . | . | TGTGCCAGCAGCCAAGATCAAACAGACCCATTACGAGCTTTCTTT | CASSQDQTDPLRAFF
TRBJ2-2 | TRBV7-9 | . | . | TGTGCCAGCAGCGATGCGTACGGGGAGCTGTTTTTT | CASSDAYGELFF
TRBJ2-7 | TRBV27 | . | once | TGTGCCAGCAACAATCCAGGATACGAGCAGTACTTC | CASNNPGYEQYF
TRBJ2-3 | TRBV14 | . | . | TGTGCCAGCAGCCTTGGACAACCCCGCACAGATACGCAGTATTTT | CASSLGQPRTDTQYF
TRBJ2-2 | TRBV6-5 | TRBD2 | . | TGTGCCAGCAATTTAGCGGGAGGGTCCGGGGAGCTGTTTTTT | CASNLAGGSGELFF
TRBJ2-3 | TRBV11-2 | . | . | TGTGCCAGCAGTGATTTTGGGCGGGGACCCACAGATACGCAGTATTTT | CASSDFGRGPTDTQYF
TRBJ1-3 | TRBV7-9 | . | . | TGTGCCAGTGCGTCGAGCTCTGGAAACACCATATATTTT | CASASSSGNTIYF
TRBJ2-5 | TRBV5-1 | TRBD2 | once | TGCGCCAGCAGCTTGTCAACTAGCGAACAAGAGACCCAGTACTTC | CASSLSTSEQETQYF
TRBJ2-5 | TRBV5-4 | TRBD1 | . | TGTGCCAGCAGCTTGGAGGGGGCGCTAGGGGAGACCCAGTACTTC | CASSLEGALGETQYF
TRBJ1-3 | TRBV28 | TRBD1 | once | TGTGCCAGCAGTAACCATCAGGGGGCTGGAAACACCATATATTTT | CASSNHQGAGNTIYF
TRBJ2-7 | TRBV3-1/TRBV3-2 | . | . | TGTGCCAGCAGCCAAGAGGGACAAGCACCCTACGAGCAGTACTTC | CASSQEGQAPYEQYF
TRBJ1-1 | TRBV30 | . | few | TGTGCCTGGAGTGTTACTAGGGATAGGTCTTTCTTT | CAWSVTRDRSFF
TRBJ2-7 | TRBV6-5 | . | few | TGTGCCAGCAGTTACCGCCCTCCCCCGGGGGAGCAGTACTTC | CASSYRPPPGEQYF
TRBJ2-7 | TRBV6-5 | . | . | TGTGCCAGCAGTCCCACAGGGACCTATAACGAGCAGTACTTC | CASSPTGTYNEQYF
TRBJ2-7 | TRBV7-6 | TRBD1 | once | TGTGCCAGCAGCTTAGCGGGACAGGGTTTCTCAGCTGGCGAGCAGTACTTC | CASSLAGQGFSAGEQYF
TRBJ1-5 | TRBV4-2 | . | once | TGTGCCAGCAGCCAAGAGGGGGCAGACTATCAGCCCCAGCATTTT | CASSQEGADYQPQHF
TRBJ2-7 | TRBV19 | . | . | TGTGCCAGTAGCCCCGGAGCCGGGAGCTCCTACGAGCAGTACTTC | CASSPGAGSSYEQYF
TRBJ2-5 | TRBV7-8 | TRBD2 | . | TGTGCCAGCAGCTTGAGACTAGCGGGAGGGAGGGGGGAGACCCAGTACTTC | CASSLRLAGGRGETQYF
TRBJ1-3 | TRBV5-5 | . | . | TGTGCCAGCAGCTACTTCGACAGAGGCGAGGTAACTGGAAACACCATATATTTT | CASSYFDRGEVTGNTIYF
TRBJ1-2 | TRBV18 | . | . | TGTGCCAGCTCACCGCAGGACAGTCCCCGTGTCTATGGCTACACCTTC | CASSPQDSPRVYGYTF
TRBJ2-1 | TRBV5-6 | TRBD2 | . | TGTGCCAGCGCGACGGGGACTAGCATATACAATGAGCAGTTCTTC | CASATGTSIYNEQFF
TRBJ2-6 | TRBV3-1/TRBV3-2 | TRBD2 | . | TGTGCCAGCAGCCAAGATGGATGGGTAGCGGGTGATGGGGCCAACGTCCTGACTTTC | CASSQDGWVAGDGANVLTF
TRBJ2-1 | TRBV5-8 | TRBD2 | . | TGTGCCAGCAGCCCCGGAGTAGCGGGAGGGCCGGGTGAGCAGTTCTTC | CASSPGVAGGPGEQFF
TRBJ2-7 | TRBV6-5 | . | . | TGTGCCAGCAGGGGGCCGTTGGGGCACGAGCAGTACTTC | CASRGPLGHEQYF
TRBJ1-6 | TRBV5-1 | TRBD1 | . | TGCGCCAGCAGCCAATTTACAGGGGGCTATAATTCACCCCTCCACTTT | CASSQFTGGYNSPLHF